The rows below give T cell receptor beta chains drawn from one sample of a study of blood T cell repertoires in COVID-19. Sequencing was performed with immunoSEQ multiplex PCR; in TCRdb, only in-frame clones are kept and a portion is missing. The sample yields some 270,000 clones, 80% to 90% seen once. Sequenced: peripheral blood. These receptors originate from a woman aged 70-85 years with acute or convalescent COVID-19. The CDR3 runs from the conserved cysteine through the conserved F or W. The D gene is left open where the match is weak. Where a row states a size, it is once, few, many or the class of an expanded clone; other rows omit it.

J	V	size	D	DNA	CDR3
TRBJ2-3	TRBV5-1	.	.	TGCGCCAGCAGCCCTACTAAGCTCACAGATACGCAGTATTTT	CASSPTKLTDTQYF
TRBJ2-2	TRBV3-1/TRBV3-2	.	TRBD2	TGTGCCAGCAGCCAAGTTCGGGGAAGCGGGGCCGTTACCGGGGAGCTGTTTTTT	CASSQVRGSGAVTGELFF
TRBJ1-5	TRBV2	once	TRBD1	TGTGCCAGCAGCCAGACCCGTACAGGGGTCCAGCCCCAGCATTTT	CASSQTRTGVQPQHF
TRBJ1-1	TRBV6-5	.	.	TGTGCCAGCAGTTACACCACGGGGGGGTTGCCGCAAGCTTTCTTT	CASSYTTGGLPQAFF
TRBJ2-3	TRBV6-5	.	.	TGTGCCAGCACTCCGCCAGGCGAAGGTACGCAGTATTTT	CASTPPGEGTQYF
TRBJ1-6	TRBV3-1/TRBV3-2	.	.	TGTGCCAGCAGCCAAGAGCAGGGTAAACCCCTCCACTTT	CASSQEQGKPLHF
TRBJ1-1	TRBV10-3	.	.	TGTGCCATCAGTGGTAGCCACGGCATGAACACTGAAGCTTTCTTT	CAISGSHGMNTEAFF
TRBJ1-3	TRBV16	.	.	TGTGCCAGCAGCCGAGAGGTGAGCTCTGGAAACACCATATATTTT	CASSREVSSGNTIYF
TRBJ2-1	TRBV6-5	.	TRBD2	TGTGCCGCTAGCGGGGGGGCCTCCAATGAGCAGTTCTTC	CAASGGASNEQFF
TRBJ2-1	TRBV9	.	.	TGTGCCACAGGGCTGTACAATGAGCAGTTCTTC	CATGLYNEQFF
TRBJ2-2	TRBV4-1	.	.	TGCGCCAGCAGCCAAGTAGGGGCGGGGGCGCGGACCGGGGAGCTGTTTTTT	CASSQVGAGARTGELFF
TRBJ1-3	TRBV7-8	.	.	TGTGCCAGCAGCTTAAGGGGCGGAGGAAACACCATATATTTT	CASSLRGGGNTIYF
TRBJ1-1	TRBV5-1	few	TRBD1	TGCGCCAGCAGCTGGGACAGGGGCATGAACACTGAAGCTTTCTTT	CASSWDRGMNTEAFF
TRBJ2-4	TRBV7-9	.	.	TGTGCCAGCAGCCAGTTGGACACACTAGCCAAAAACATTCAGTACTTC	CASSQLDTLAKNIQYF
TRBJ1-5	TRBV27	.	.	TGTGCCAGCAGACGCCTAATGGAGCCCCAGCATTTT	CASRRLMEPQHF
TRBJ2-7	TRBV5-5	.	.	TGTGCCAGCAGCCCCTCCGCCTTGGCGGCCTACGAGCAGTACTTC	CASSPSALAAYEQYF